What follows are 17 T cell receptor beta chains derived from one specimen sequenced in a study of blood T cell repertoires in COVID-19. The protocol was immunoSEQ multiplex PCR, while the TCRdb copy is restricted to in-frame clones and leaves out a portion. Of approximately 190,000 clones in the sample, about four fifths were seen once. The specimen was peripheral blood. These receptors came from a woman in her 70s with active or convalescent COVID-19.

CDR3 loop: CASSQVQGAGGANVLTF. Here the CDR3 DNA reads TGCGCCAGCAGCCAAGTACAGGGGGCAGGAGGGGCCAACGTCCTGACTTTC. V gene TRBV4-1 combines with J gene TRBJ2-6; 9 positions agree with TRBD1. With V trimmed by 1 base and J by 4 bases, 5 bases remained unmatched. The CDR3 covers 17 residues. The germline V gene has CDR1 MGHRA and CDR2 YSYEKL.

The rearrangement joins TRBV3-1 (or the pseudogene TRBV3-2) to TRBJ2-3; TRBD1 is a possible D gene (5 bases). The CDR3 is 16 amino acids. The V end lost 4 bases, the J end lost 0 bases, and 14 bases lay between the germline ends. Germline CDR1 and CDR2: LGHDT and YNNKEL (reference sequence). The DNA for the CDR3 is TGTGCCAGCAGCCTACGCCTAGGGGCCAGCACAGATACGCAGTATTTT. It translates to CASSLRLGASTDTQYF.

The rearrangement joins TRBV10-3 to TRBJ1-2; 7 bases are a match to TRBD1. The V gene end was trimmed by 5 bases and the J gene end by 6 bases; junction bases not matched to a gene: 9. Germline CDR1 reads ENHRY; CDR2 reads SYGVKD. The CDR3 length is 14 residues. The CDR3 coding sequence is TGTGCCATCAGTATCAGGGGGAAAGATGATGGCTACACCTTC. Protein sequence: CAISIRGKDDGYTF.

The chain is built from TRBV2 and TRBJ2-4; possible D gene TRBD2, 6 bases. CDR1 SNHLY and CDR2 FYNNEI come from the germline V gene. V gave up 7 bases and J gave up 1 base, with 11 bases separating them. The CDR3 is made up of 14 amino acids. The CDR3, as DNA: TGTGCCAGCACCGATCGGGGGGCCAAAAACATTCAGTACTTC. Protein product: CASTDRGAKNIQYF.

This sequence joins TRBV18 and TRBJ2-7, with 7 bases that match TRBD1. The CDR3 is 16 residues long. V lost 1 base and J lost 4; bases outside the gene matches: 10. The germline gives CDR1 KGHSH, CDR2 LQKENI. CDR3 coding DNA: TGTGCCAGCTCACCACTAAGTAACAGGGGAAATTACGAGCAGTACTTC. As protein: CASSPLSNRGNYEQYF.

The V call is TRBV5-1, the J call TRBJ1-2; weak D call: TRBD1 (6 bases). Germline V gene data show CDR1 as SGHRS and CDR2 as YFSETQ. The CDR3 length is 16 residues. Trimming pared 4 bases from V and 5 bases from J, leaving 21 bases between. CDR3 protein: CASSIANGRTAYGYTF. The CDR3 nucleotides read TGCGCCAGCAGCATCGCGAACGGGCGGACAGCGTATGGCTACACCTTC.

The chain links TRBV15 to TRBJ2-5, with TRBD2 identical over 7 bases. Looked up from germline, CDR1 is LNHNV and CDR2 is YYDKDF (reference sequence). This CDR3 comprises 16 residues. The V gene end was trimmed by 3 bases and the J gene end by 3 bases; junction bases not matched to a gene: 10. This CDR3 is CATSSTLSGIEETQYF. The CDR3 DNA follows: TGTGCCACCAGCAGTACCCTAAGCGGGATTGAAGAGACCCAGTACTTC.

The chain uses TRBV7-6 and TRBJ2-7; 7 positions match TRBD2. The germline CDR1 and CDR2 sequences are SGHVS and FNYEAQ. The ends lost 5 bases at V and 4 bases at J; junction bases unmatched: 14. The CDR3 has 16 amino acids. CDR3 sequence: CASSRTGGAANYEQYF. The CDR3 nucleotides are TGTGCCAGCAGCCGCACGGGGGGAGCGGCCAATTACGAGCAGTACTTC.

This clone was seen a few times. The chain couples TRBV27 to TRBJ1-5; 11 bases match TRBD1. This CDR3 has 13 residues. Trimming took 6 bases from V and 11 from J; bases not matched to a gene: 6. Looked up from germline, CDR1 is MNHEY and CDR2 is SMNVEV (reference sequence). The CDR3 reads CASSRDRGSAQHF. The CDR3 nucleotides read TGTGCCAGCAGCCGGGACAGGGGGTCAGCCCAGCATTTT.

The chain combines TRBV7-6 with TRBJ2-1; TRBD2 is a possible D gene (6 bases). Germline V gene lookup returns CDR1 SGHVS and CDR2 FNYEAQ. The V and J ends lost 5 bases and 5 bases respectively, with 25 bases between them. This CDR3 comprises 18 residues. The CDR3 DNA sequence: TGTGCCAGCAGCCCTCGGTTAGGAGGGCCGACCAGAAACAATGAGCAGTTCTTC. It codes for CASSPRLGGPTRNNEQFF. Based on the CDR3 plus reference TRBV7-6 and TRBJ2-1, the full variable domain is GAGVSQSPRYKVTKRGQDVALRCDPISGHVSLYWYRQALGQGPEFLTYFNYEAQQDKSGLPNDRFSAERPEGSISTLTIQRTEQRDSAMYRCASSPRLGGPTRNNEQFFGPGTRLTVL.

This clone was seen a single time. The V call is TRBV19, the J call TRBJ2-5; a weak D match, TRBD1 (6 bases). This CDR3 has 13 amino acids. V was pared by 5 bases and J by 3 bases, with 10 bases between. Germline V gene sequence: CDR1 LNHDA, CDR2 SQIVND (reference sequence). CDR3 nucleotide sequence: TGTGCCAGTAGTCCGAACAGGGAAGAGACCCAGTACTTC. It is translated as CASSPNREETQYF.

The chain is built from TRBV2 and TRBJ1-2, with a possible D match to TRBD1 (5 bases). Trimming shortened V by 5 bases and J by 2 bases, and 9 bases separated the two germline ends. Germline values: CDR1 SNHLY, CDR2 FYNNEI. The CDR3 has 13 residues. CDR3 DNA sequence: TGTGCCAGCAGTTTGACAGTAAACTATGGCTACACCTTC. Its protein product is CASSLTVNYGYTF.

The chain uses TRBV6-5 and TRBJ1-3, with 7 bases matching TRBD1. The V and J ends lost 5 bases and 4 bases, in that order; junction bases with no gene match: 8. The germline CDR1 and CDR2 sequences are MNHEY and SVGAGI. The CDR3 loop spans 15 amino acids. The CDR3 loop reads CASSRPPGQGNTIYF. The CDR3 DNA follows: TGTGCCAGCAGTAGACCTCCGGGACAGGGAAACACCATATATTTT.

This clone was observed a few times. This chain uses TRBV10-3 with TRBJ2-7, with D possibly being TRBD2 (5 bases). V lost 8 bases, J lost 2 bases, and 13 bases lay in between. The germline V gene encodes CDR1 ENHRY and CDR2 SYGVKD. The CDR3 consists of 13 residues. CDR3 amino acids: CAIAKTSTYEQYF. CDR3 nucleotide sequence: TGTGCCATCGCTAAAACTAGTACCTACGAGCAGTACTTC.

This sequence joins TRBV28 and TRBJ1-6; D is perhaps TRBD1 (6 bases). The V and J ends lost 2 bases and 6 bases respectively, with 14 bases between them. The CDR3 contains 16 residues. From germline, CDR1 is MDHEN and CDR2 SYDVKM. The CDR3 DNA reads as TGTGCCAGCAGTTTACCAGGGGCAGATTTTAATTCACCCCTCCACTTT. Its translation is CASSLPGADFNSPLHF.

This chain connects TRBV11-2 to TRBJ2-1; 7 nucleotides match TRBD2. Trimming removed 7 bases from V and 7 bases from J; junction bases left unmatched: 10. Germline CDR1 is SGHAT and CDR2 is FQNNGV. The CDR3 extends over 14 amino acids. The CDR3 coding sequence is TGTGCCAGCATAGGTGCGGGAGATAGAAATGAGCAGTTCTTC. Amino acids: CASIGAGDRNEQFF.

This clone was seen at least ten times. Other DNA sequences in the sample encode the same CDR3. The chain joins TRBV5-1 to TRBJ2-1; possible D gene TRBD2, 6 bases. The CDR3 totals 15 residues. Germline V gene lookup returns CDR1 SGHRS and CDR2 YFSETQ. The germline V and J ends were trimmed by 0 bases and 4 bases, with 11 bases remaining between them. The CDR3 sequence is CASSLGTGEYNEQFF. In DNA form, the CDR3 reads TGCGCCAGCAGCTTGGGTACGGGAGAGTACAATGAGCAGTTCTTC.